Listed here are 26 T cell receptor beta chains from one sample, sequenced in a study of blood T cells in healthy people across ages (dated by TCRdb to between 2015 and 2016). Library method: 5' RACE. TCRdb shows the sequencer as Illumina HiSeq 2500. A second about 6 to 11 cycle PCR used a sample-barcoded 5' primer and a J-beta primer mix. Through fastp at Q25 and MiXCR, TCRdb rebuilt clones from the public reads, retaining in-frame beta chains. Identical CDR3 protein sequences are pooled into one entry, listed with their most common genes and DNA. This sample is represented by fewer than 1,000,000 distinct CDR3 sequences; about half of them were singletons. The ten top clones hold roughly 18% of the sample. What was sequenced was blood. The origin of the receptors is a man at least 80 years old in good health.

The sample holds a few counts of this clonotype. This rearrangement joins TRBV3-1 to TRBJ1-1; TRBD1 matches 7 bases. J was trimmed by 4 bases and V by 9 bases; bases with no gene match: 8. The CDR3 consists of 13 residues. Germline CDR1 is LGHDT and CDR2 is YNNKEL (reference sequence). The CDR3 bases are TGTGCCAGTGGTGTCACAGGGGCCACTGAAGCTTTCTTT. Protein: CASGVTGATEAFF.

There are a few counts of this clonotype. J is TRBJ2-1 and V is TRBV20-1; maybe TRBD2 (5 bases). The CDR3 is 11 amino acids. Trimming removed 6 bases at V and 10 bases at J, with 13 bases between. CDR1 DFQATT and CDR2 SNEGSKA come from the germline V gene (reference sequence). The CDR3 sequence: CSAKLVREQFF. The CDR3 DNA reads as TGCAGTGCGAAACTAGTTCGAGAGCAGTTCTTC.

V is TRBV5-1 and J is TRBJ2-1; 7 positions match TRBD1. Germline values: CDR1 SGHRS, CDR2 YFSETQ. The CDR3 contains 15 residues. V lost 4 bases and J lost 13; bases outside the gene matches: 17. CDR3 in amino acids: CASSPRTGGVETQFF. CDR3 DNA sequence: TGCGCCAGCAGCCCCCGGACAGGCGGAGTGGAGACCCAGTTCTTC.

DNA of the CDR3: TGCAGTGCTAGAGACAATAACCAGGTCCGGACCCTGGGGGAGACCCAGTACTTC. Its translation: CSARDNNQVRTLGETQYF. The chain uses TRBV20-1 and TRBJ2-5; D unclear. Trimming took 0 bases from V and 5 from J, leaving 25 bases between them. The V gene's germline CDR1 is DFQATT and CDR2 SNEGSKA (reference sequence). The CDR3 covers 18 residues.

The J gene is TRBJ2-1, the V gene TRBV20-1; D is unclear. V was cut by 0 bases and J by 4 bases, with 7 bases left in between. This CDR3 region has 13 residues. Germline assignment: CDR1 DFQATT and CDR2 SNEGSKA (reference sequence). For the CDR3, the DNA is TGCAGTGCTAGAGATACCGCGTACAATGAGCAGTTCTTC. It is translated as CSARDTAYNEQFF.

This clonotype was counted a few times. This sequence joins TRBV4-2 and TRBJ2-5, with 10 nucleotides matching TRBD1. Germline V gene sequence: CDR1 LGHNA, CDR2 YNFKEQ. CDR3 length equals 15 residues. The V and J ends lost 0 bases and 3 bases, in that order; junction bases with no gene match: 1. The CDR3 reads CASSQEGQGKETQYF. CDR3 nucleotide sequence: TGTGCCAGCAGCCAAGAGGGACAGGGGAAAGAGACCCAGTACTTC.

J is TRBJ2-5 and V is TRBV7-8, with TRBD1 matching 8 bases. The DNA end is more similar to TRBJ2-7, so the J call may be wrong. The CDR3 is 15 amino acids. Germline V lookup: CDR1 SGHVS, CDR2 FQNEAQ. CDR3 residues: CASSLSGQGRVEQYF. The CDR3 DNA sequence: TGTGCCAGCAGCTTAAGCGGACAGGGTAGGGTCGAGCAGTACTTC.

J is TRBJ1-2 and V is TRBV5-6, with 7 bases lining up with TRBD1. Germline V lookup: CDR1 SGHDT, CDR2 YYEEEE. V lost 5 bases and J lost 6; bases outside the gene matches: 7. The CDR3 sequence is 13 residues long. CDR3 nucleotides: TGTGCCAGCAGACGTGACAGGGTCGATGGCTACACCTTC. Its translation is CASRRDRVDGYTF.

This clonotype was detected only once. V gene TRBV29-1 combines with J gene TRBJ1-1; possible D gene TRBD1, 6 bases. The CDR3 loop spans 15 amino acids. The germline V gene has CDR1 SQVTM and CDR2 ANQGSEA. Trimming removed 1 base from V and 1 base from J, with 13 bases in between. The CDR3 loop is CSVEVWGAKNTEAFF. The CDR3 DNA reads TGCAGCGTTGAAGTGTGGGGGGCGAAGAACACTGAAGCTTTCTTT.

Only a few counts were recorded for this clonotype. The genes are TRBV7-3 and TRBJ2-7, with D tentatively TRBD2 (5 bases). The V end was cut by 4 bases, the J end by 8 bases, with 12 bases between. The CDR3 consists of 12 residues. The germline V gene encodes CDR1 SGHTA and CDR2 FQGTGA. The CDR3 DNA sequence: TGTGCCAGCAGCTCTCCAGAGGGCAAGCAGTACTTC. Translation gives CASSSPEGKQYF.

This clonotype was seen only a few times. This chain uses TRBV4-3 with TRBJ1-5; D gene uncertain. V dropped 0 bases and J dropped 5 bases, with 8 bases sitting between them. Per the germline V gene, CDR1 is LGHNA and CDR2 is YSLEER. The CDR3 has 14 amino acids. CDR3 nucleotide sequence: TGCGCCAGCAGCCAAGATCGGGGTGATCAGCCCCAGCATTTT. This gives the protein CASSQDRGDQPQHF.

This clonotype has more than one count but fewer than ten. The rearrangement links TRBV6-5 to TRBJ2-2, with D unclear. The ends were cut back, 6 bases at V and 8 bases at J, with 7 bases in the middle. CDR1 and CDR2 from the germline V gene are MNHEY and SVGAGI. This CDR3 has 11 amino acids. The CDR3 coding sequence is TGTGCCAGCAGAGACATGGGGGAGCTGTTTTTT. Translating gives CASRDMGELFF.

The chain carries TRBV18 and TRBJ2-5, with no clear D. TRBJ2-7 explains the end of the DNA better; the J call may be wrong. The CDR3 runs 12 residues. CDR1 is KGHSH and CDR2 is LQKENI in the germline V gene. CDR3 loop: CASSNGRHEQYF. In DNA form, the CDR3 reads TGTGCCAGCTCAAACGGTCGCCACGAGCAGTACTTC.

This clonotype was picked up a small number of times. The J gene is TRBJ2-7, the V gene TRBV7-9, with unresolved D. Deletions cut 11 bases from V and 0 bases from J, with 14 bases between. This CDR3 has 13 residues. In germline, CDR1 is SEHNR, CDR2 FQNEAQ (reference sequence). The CDR3 nucleotides are TGTGCCGCCCGGGCCCTTCTCTCCTACGAGCAGTACTTC. Its protein product is CAARALLSYEQYF.

The chain employs TRBV28 and TRBJ1-2, with a tentative D call TRBD1 (6 bases). V was shortened by 5 bases and J by 4 bases, with 14 bases between the two germline ends. Germline assignment: CDR1 MDHEN and CDR2 SYDVKM. The CDR3 runs to 14 residues. The DNA of the CDR3 is TGTGCCAGCAGTCAAATCGACAGGATCTATGGCTACACCTTC. This translates into CASSQIDRIYGYTF.

The gene calls are TRBV6-4 and TRBJ2-1, with no clear D. V gave up 6 bases and J gave up 5 bases, with 11 bases separating them. There are 13 residues in the CDR3. The V gene's germline CDR1 is MRHNA and CDR2 SNTAGT. The CDR3 sequence is CASSGDIDNEQFF. In DNA, the CDR3 is TGTGCCAGCAGCGGCGACATCGACAATGAGCAGTTCTTC.

This chain links TRBV7-9 with TRBJ2-5, with D perhaps TRBD1 or TRBD2 (5 bases each). The J call is in doubt because the DNA end fits TRBJ2-7 better. Germline CDR1 SEHNR, CDR2 FQNEAQ (reference sequence). This CDR3 comprises 14 residues. This CDR3 is CASSPSGTSGEQYF. The CDR3 nucleotides are TGTGCCAGCAGTCCCTCGGGGACCTCGGGCGAGCAGTACTTC.

V usage is TRBV5-1 and J usage is TRBJ1-5, with 7 bases lining up with TRBD1. J lost 10 bases, V lost 5 bases, and 12 bases had no gene match. The length of the CDR3 is 14 residues. The germline CDR1 and CDR2 sequences are SGHRS and YFSETQ. This chain's CDR3 is CASSIQGPEGPQHF. The CDR3 DNA reads TGCGCCAGCAGTATACAGGGGCCCGAAGGTCCCCAGCATTTT.

Concerning this clonotype itself: Being one base from a much bigger clone, this may be a read error. This chain joins TRBV7-2 and TRBJ2-5; D not resolved. TRBJ2-1 explains the end of the DNA better; the J call may be wrong. From germline, CDR1 is SGHTA and CDR2 FQGNSA. The CDR3 sequence is 11 residues long. CDR3 nucleotides: TGTGCCAGCAGCGGAAAAGAGACCCAGTTCTTC. Amino acid sequence: CASSGKETQFF.

The chain joins TRBV7-2 to TRBJ2-3; TRBD2 agrees at 13 bases. Germline loops: CDR1 SGHTA, CDR2 FQGNSA. V lost 7 bases to trimming and J lost 10 bases; unmatched junction nucleotides: 8. This CDR3 is built from 14 residues. CDR3: CASNSGLAGEAQYF. DNA of the CDR3: TGTGCCAGCAACTCAGGACTAGCGGGAGAAGCGCAGTATTTT.

In its sample, this clonotype was seen many times. The genes are TRBV28 and TRBJ2-7; D is unresolved. The CDR3 length is 12 residues. V was cut by 6 bases and J by 3 bases, with 9 bases left in between. The germline V gene has CDR1 MDHEN and CDR2 SYDVKM. For the CDR3, the DNA is TGTGCCAGCAGGCAAGGAGTCTACGAGCAGTACTTC. Its protein product is CASRQGVYEQYF.

In this sample, this clonotype turned up a few times. This rearrangement joins TRBV3-1 to TRBJ2-7, with 8 positions matching TRBD2. This CDR3 is built from 16 residues. J lost 3 bases, V lost 1 base, and 8 bases had no gene match. Germline V lookup: CDR1 LGHDT, CDR2 YNNKEL (reference sequence). The CDR3 loop reads CASSQGRLARDYEQYF. The CDR3 DNA is TGTGCCAGCAGCCAAGGGAGACTAGCGAGAGACTACGAGCAGTACTTC.

In DNA form, the CDR3 reads TGTGCCAGCACCCATGGACTAGCGGTTGGGGAGACCCAGTTCTTC. Translation: CASTHGLAVGETQFF. This chain connects TRBV28 to TRBJ2-1; 10 bases agree with TRBD2. The CDR3 sequence is 15 residues long. CDR1 MDHEN and CDR2 SYDVKM come from the germline V gene. The J segment lost 13 bases and the V segment lost 7 bases, leaving 16 bases of the junction unmatched. Filled out from reference TRBV28 and TRBJ2-1, the complete variable domain reads DVKVTQSSRYLVKRTGEKVFLECVQDMDHENMFWYRQDPGLGLRLIYFSYDVKMKEKGDIPEGYSVSREKKERFSLILESASTNQTSMYLCASTHGLAVGETQFFGPGTRLTVL.

This clonotype was seen only a few times. The rearrangement joins TRBV6-5 to TRBJ1-2; TRBD1 aligns across 8 bases. This CDR3 is built from 14 residues. Germline CDR1 is MNHEY and CDR2 is SVGAGI. J was trimmed by 4 bases and V by 6 bases; bases with no gene match: 7. The CDR3 here is CASRRQGFSYGYTF. The CDR3 DNA follows: TGTGCCAGCAGAAGACAGGGGTTCAGCTATGGCTACACCTTC.

V gene TRBV10-3 combines with J gene TRBJ1-6; perhaps TRBD1 as D (5 bases). Germline values: CDR1 ENHRY, CDR2 SYGVKD. V was cut by 10 bases and J by 5 bases, with 15 bases left in between. This CDR3 spans 14 amino acids. In nucleotides, the CDR3 is TGTGCCACTTCCCCGGGACTGAATAATTCACCCCTCCACTTT. It is translated as CATSPGLNNSPLHF.

This clonotype was counted ten times or more. The V gene is TRBV29-1, the J gene TRBJ2-5; D not resolved. Germline V gene sequence: CDR1 SQVTM, CDR2 ANQGSEA. V shed 7 bases and J shed 1 base, with 7 bases lying between them. The CDR3 extends over 11 amino acids. CDR3 amino acids: CSGGPQETQYF. CDR3 sequence (DNA): TGCAGCGGAGGTCCCCAAGAGACCCAGTACTTC.